This T cell receptor beta chain is from a study of blood T cell repertoires in COVID-19. As for the study in general: Acute and convalescent COVID-19 samples came from the United States, Italy and Spain. In each case, the material was cDNA or gDNA derived from T cells, B-cell-depleted T cells, or PBMCs.

Original data processing: Using reference gene primer amplification, nucleated cell counts were estimated. Profiled with immunoSEQ multiplex PCR; TCRdb holds only in-frame clones, not every one. V, J and clone size reflect that table, while D and trimming were determined from the DNA. The top ten hold 2.5% to 3.5% of the sample, which has tens of thousands of clones, 90% seen once. This CDR3 is built from 14 residues. With 0 bases removed from V and 9 bases from J, the gap between germline ends came to 9 bases. The germline gives CDR1 SGHAT, CDR2 FQNNGV. The receptor comes from a human donor in a cohort sampled during active COVID-19. The chain couples TRBV11-2 to TRBJ1-6; D gene ambiguous. Sequencing input: peripheral blood. CDR3 residues: CASSLDPFGSPLHF. The CDR3 nucleotides are TGTGCCAGCAGCTTAGATCCATTCGGTTCACCCCTCCACTTT.